This record concerns one T cell receptor beta chain sequence. The antigen remains undetermined. One junction end does not reproduce the germline sequence, and a read error may be involved. The source of the sample is a study of T cell responses to AZD1222 COVID-19 vaccine. Study conclusions and caveats: Clonal diversity was possibly underestimated, and white British individuals and females predominated among donors. The study identified only five to seven AZD1222 recipients as seropositive at baseline.

The table came from immunoSEQ multiplex PCR; TCRdb's copy has only in-frame clones and leaves some out. The data hold about 160,000 clones, with approximately 88% observed a single time. Looked up from germline, CDR1 is MNHEY and CDR2 is SVGAGI. The CDR3 extends over 15 amino acids. The chain has TRBV6-5 and TRBJ2-7; D is possibly TRBD1 or TRBD2 (5 bases each). The material was peripheral blood, obtained 28 days after the second AZD1222 dose. The receptor was derived from an adult who received the AZD1222 COVID-19 vaccine. The CDR3 DNA follows: TGTGCCAGCAGTTACGGGGGATCGACCTCCCACGAGCAGTACTTC. Translated, it gives CASSYGGSTSHEQYF.